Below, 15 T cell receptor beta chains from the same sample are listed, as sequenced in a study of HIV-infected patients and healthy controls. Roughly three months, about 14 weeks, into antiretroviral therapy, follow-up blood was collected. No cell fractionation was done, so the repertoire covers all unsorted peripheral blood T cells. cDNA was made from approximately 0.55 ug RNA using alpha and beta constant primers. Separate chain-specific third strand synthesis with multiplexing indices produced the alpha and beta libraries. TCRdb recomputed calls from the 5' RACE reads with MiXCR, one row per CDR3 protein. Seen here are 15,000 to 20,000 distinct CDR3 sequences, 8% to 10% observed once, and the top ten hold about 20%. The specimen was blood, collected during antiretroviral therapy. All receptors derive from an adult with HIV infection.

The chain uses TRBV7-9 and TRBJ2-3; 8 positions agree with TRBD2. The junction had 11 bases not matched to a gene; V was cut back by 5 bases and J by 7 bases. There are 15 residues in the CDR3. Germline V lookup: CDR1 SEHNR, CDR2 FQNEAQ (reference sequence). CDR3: CASSRSERELNTQYF. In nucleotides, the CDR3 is TGTGCCAGCAGCCGCTCTGAGCGGGAGTTAAATACGCAGTATTTT.

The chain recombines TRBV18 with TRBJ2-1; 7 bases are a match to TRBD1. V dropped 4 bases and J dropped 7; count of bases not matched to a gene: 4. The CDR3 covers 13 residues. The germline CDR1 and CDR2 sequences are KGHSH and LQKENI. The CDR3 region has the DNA TGTGCCAGCTCACGGGACAGCCCTAATGAGCAGTTCTTC. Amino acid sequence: CASSRDSPNEQFF.

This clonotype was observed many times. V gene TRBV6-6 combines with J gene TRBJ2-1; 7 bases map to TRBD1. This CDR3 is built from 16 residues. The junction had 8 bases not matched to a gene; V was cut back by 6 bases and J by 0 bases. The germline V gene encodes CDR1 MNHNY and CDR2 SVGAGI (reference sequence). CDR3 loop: CASRRDSLDSYNEQFF. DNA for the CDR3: TGTGCCAGCAGACGGGACAGCCTAGACTCCTACAATGAGCAGTTCTTC.

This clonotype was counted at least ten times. CDR3 loop: CAISDEGLMGHEQYF. The CDR3 DNA reads TGTGCCATCAGTGATGAGGGGCTTATGGGGCACGAGCAGTACTTC. The V and J genes are TRBV10-3 and TRBJ2-7; TRBD1 or TRBD2 may be the D gene (5 bases each). This CDR3 is built from 15 residues. CDR1 ENHRY and CDR2 SYGVKD come from the germline V gene. V was cut by 3 bases and J by 5 bases, with 17 bases left in between.

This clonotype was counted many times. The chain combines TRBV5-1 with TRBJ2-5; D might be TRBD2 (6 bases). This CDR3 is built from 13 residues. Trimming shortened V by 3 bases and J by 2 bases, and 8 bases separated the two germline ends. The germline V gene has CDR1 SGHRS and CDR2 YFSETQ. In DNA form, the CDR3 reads TGCGCCAGCAGCTCGGACTATCAAGAGACCCAGTACTTC. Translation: CASSSDYQETQYF.

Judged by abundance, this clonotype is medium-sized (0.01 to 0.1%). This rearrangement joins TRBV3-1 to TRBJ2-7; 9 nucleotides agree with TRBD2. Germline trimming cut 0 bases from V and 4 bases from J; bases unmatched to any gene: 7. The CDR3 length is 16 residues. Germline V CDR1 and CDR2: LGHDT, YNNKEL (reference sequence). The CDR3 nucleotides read TGTGCCAGCAGCCAAGATCTGGCAGCGGGGGGATACGAGCAGTACTTC. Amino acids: CASSQDLAAGGYEQYF.

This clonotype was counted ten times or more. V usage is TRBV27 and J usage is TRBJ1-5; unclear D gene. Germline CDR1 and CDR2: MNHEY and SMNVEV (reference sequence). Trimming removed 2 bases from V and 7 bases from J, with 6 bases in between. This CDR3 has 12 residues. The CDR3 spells CASSLLGQPQHF. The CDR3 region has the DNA TGTGCCAGCAGTTTACTGGGGCAGCCCCAGCATTTT.

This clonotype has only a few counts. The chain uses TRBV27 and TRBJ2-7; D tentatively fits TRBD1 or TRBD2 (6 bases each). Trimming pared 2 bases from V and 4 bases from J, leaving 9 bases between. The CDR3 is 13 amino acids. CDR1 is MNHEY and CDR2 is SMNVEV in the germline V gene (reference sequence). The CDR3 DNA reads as TGTGCCAGCAGTTTAGGAGGGGGGTACGAGCAGTACTTC. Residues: CASSLGGGYEQYF.

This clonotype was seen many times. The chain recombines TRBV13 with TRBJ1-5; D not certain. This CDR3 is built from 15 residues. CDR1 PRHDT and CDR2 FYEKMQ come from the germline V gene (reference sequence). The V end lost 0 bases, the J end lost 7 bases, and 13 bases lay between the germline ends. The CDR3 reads CASSLGTSNGQPQHF. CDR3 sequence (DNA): TGTGCCAGCAGCTTAGGGACAAGCAATGGCCAGCCCCAGCATTTT.

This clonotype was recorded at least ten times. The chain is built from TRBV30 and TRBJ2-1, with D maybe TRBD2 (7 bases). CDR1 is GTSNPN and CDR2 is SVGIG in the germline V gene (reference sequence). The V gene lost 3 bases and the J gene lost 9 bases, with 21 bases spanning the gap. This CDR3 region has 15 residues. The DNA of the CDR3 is TGTGCCTGGAGCCTCCTAGGGGGGGCGAGCTTTGAGCAGTTCTTC. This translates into CAWSLLGGASFEQFF.

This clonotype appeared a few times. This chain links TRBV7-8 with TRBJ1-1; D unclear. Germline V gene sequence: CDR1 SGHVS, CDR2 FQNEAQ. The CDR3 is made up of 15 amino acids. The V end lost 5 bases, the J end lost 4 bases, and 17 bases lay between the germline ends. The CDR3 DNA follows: TGTGCCAGCAGCCCTCACCCTTCCGTCGTCACTGAAGCTTTCTTT. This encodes CASSPHPSVVTEAFF.

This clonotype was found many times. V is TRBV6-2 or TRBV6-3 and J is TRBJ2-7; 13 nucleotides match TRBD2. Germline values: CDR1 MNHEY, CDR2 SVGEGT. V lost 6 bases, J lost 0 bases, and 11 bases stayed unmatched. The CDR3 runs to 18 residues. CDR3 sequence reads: CASRRTSGGPGYSYEQYF. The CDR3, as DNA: TGTGCCAGCAGACGGACTAGCGGGGGCCCGGGGTACTCCTACGAGCAGTACTTC.

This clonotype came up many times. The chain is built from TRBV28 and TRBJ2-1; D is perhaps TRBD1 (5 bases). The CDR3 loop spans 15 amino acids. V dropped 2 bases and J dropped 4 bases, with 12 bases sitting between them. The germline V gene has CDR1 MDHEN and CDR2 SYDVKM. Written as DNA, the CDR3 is TGTGCCAGCAGTTTAGGTGCGGCAGGGTACAATGAGCAGTTCTTC. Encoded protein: CASSLGAAGYNEQFF.

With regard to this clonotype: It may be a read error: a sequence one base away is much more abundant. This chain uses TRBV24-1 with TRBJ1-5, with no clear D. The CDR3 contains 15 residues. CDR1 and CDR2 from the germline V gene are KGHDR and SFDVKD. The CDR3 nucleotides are TGTGCCACCAGTGAGACCAACAGCGGAAATCAGCCCCATCATTTT. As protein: CATSETNSGNQPHHF.

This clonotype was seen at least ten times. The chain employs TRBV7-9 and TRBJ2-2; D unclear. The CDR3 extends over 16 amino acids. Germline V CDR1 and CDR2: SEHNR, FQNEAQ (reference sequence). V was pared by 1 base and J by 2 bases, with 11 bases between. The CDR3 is CASSLVGRLNTGELFF. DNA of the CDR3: TGTGCCAGCAGCTTAGTAGGGCGGTTAAACACCGGGGAGCTGTTTTTT. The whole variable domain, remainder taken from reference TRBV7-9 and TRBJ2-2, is DTGVSQNPRHKITKRGQNVTFRCDPISEHNRLYWYRQTLGQGPEFLTYFQNEAQLEKSRLLSDRFSAERPKGSFSTLEIQRTEQGDSAMYLCASSLVGRLNTGELFFGEGSRLTVL.